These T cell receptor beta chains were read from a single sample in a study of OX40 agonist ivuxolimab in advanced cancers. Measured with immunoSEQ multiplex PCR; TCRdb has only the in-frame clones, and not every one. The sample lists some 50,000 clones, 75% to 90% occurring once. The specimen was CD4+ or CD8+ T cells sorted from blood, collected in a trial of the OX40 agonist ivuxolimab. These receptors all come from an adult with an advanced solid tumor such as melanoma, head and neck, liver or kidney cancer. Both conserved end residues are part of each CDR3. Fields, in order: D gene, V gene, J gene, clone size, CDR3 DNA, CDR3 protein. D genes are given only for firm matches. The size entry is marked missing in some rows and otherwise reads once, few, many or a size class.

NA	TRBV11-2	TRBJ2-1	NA	TGTGCCAGCAGCTTAGTCAGGATCGGGGGACCCAGCAATGAGCAGTTCTTC	CASSLVRIGGPSNEQFF
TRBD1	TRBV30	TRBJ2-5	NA	TGTGCCTGGAGTTTTACAGGGGGAATGGATGCACAAGAGACCCAGTACTTC	CAWSFTGGMDAQETQYF
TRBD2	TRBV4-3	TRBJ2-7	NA	TGCGCCAGCAGCCACCTCGGGGGGGCCTCCTACGAGCAGTACTTC	CASSHLGGASYEQYF
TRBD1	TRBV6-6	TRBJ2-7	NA	TGTGCCAGCAGTTCACCCGGGACAGGGGTTAACGAGCAGTACTTC	CASSSPGTGVNEQYF
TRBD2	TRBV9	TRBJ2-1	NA	TGTGCCAGCAGCTTAGCCCTAGCGGGAGGGTTTGAGCAGTTCTTC	CASSLALAGGFEQFF
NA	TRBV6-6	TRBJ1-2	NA	TGTGCCAGCAGTTCCTCGCTGGCCTATGGCTACACCTTC	CASSSSLAYGYTF
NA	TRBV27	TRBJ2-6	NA	TGTGCCAGCAGTCATCAGAGCTCTGGGGCCAACGTCCTGACTTTC	CASSHQSSGANVLTF
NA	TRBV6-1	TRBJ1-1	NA	TGTGCCAGCTCCCGGCTGAACACTGAAGCTTTCTTT	CASSRLNTEAFF
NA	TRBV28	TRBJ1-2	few	TGTGCCAGCTTGGGCCGAGGGTTTCGGCGTGGAGGCTACACCTTC	CASLGRGFRRGGYTF
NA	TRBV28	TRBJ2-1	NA	TGTGCCAGCAGGACCCGGGACTTTCAGCGCCGCTTGAGCTCCTACAATGAGCAGTTCTTC	CASRTRDFQRRLSSYNEQFF
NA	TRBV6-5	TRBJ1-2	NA	TGTGCCAGCAGTTACTCTATCGCAGGGAACCATGGCTACACCTTC	CASSYSIAGNHGYTF
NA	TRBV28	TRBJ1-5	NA	TGTGCCAGCAGTTTAGGGCAGGGGTTCCGTCAGCCCCAGCATTTT	CASSLGQGFRQPQHF
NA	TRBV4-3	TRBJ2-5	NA	TGCGCCAGCAGCCAAGATTCTCCAGGGTACCAAGAGACCCAGTACTTC	CASSQDSPGYQETQYF
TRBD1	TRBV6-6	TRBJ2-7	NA	TGTGCCAGCAGGACCGGGACAGGGGCTTACGAGCAGTACTTC	CASRTGTGAYEQYF
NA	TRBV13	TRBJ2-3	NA	TGTGCCAGCAGCTTAGGCCGGAGGGGGGCCGATCTAGATACGCAGTATTTT	CASSLGRRGADLDTQYF
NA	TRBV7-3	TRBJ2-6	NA	TGTGCCAGCAGCTTAATGGCAGGTAGCTCTGGGGCCAACGTCCTGACTTTC	CASSLMAGSSGANVLTF
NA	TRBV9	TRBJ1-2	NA	TGTGCCAGCAGCGGTTACAGGGAGGGGTACTATGGCTACACCTTC	CASSGYREGYYGYTF
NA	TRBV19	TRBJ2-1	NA	TGTGCCAGTAGTGTCCCCAGCTACAATGAGCAGTTCTTC	CASSVPSYNEQFF
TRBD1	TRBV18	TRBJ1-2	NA	TGTGCCAGCTCACCTCGAGACAGGGAGGATTACGGCTACACCTTC	CASSPRDREDYGYTF
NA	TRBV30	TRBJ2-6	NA	TGTGCCTGGAATAGTGGATCCTCTGGGGCCAACGTCCTGACTTTC	CAWNSGSSGANVLTF
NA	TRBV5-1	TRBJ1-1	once	TGCGCCAGCAGCTTGGGCCCGAACACTGAAGCTTTCTTT	CASSLGPNTEAFF
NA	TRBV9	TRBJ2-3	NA	TGTGCCAGCAGCGCCGAGGGGACCCGCACAGATACGCAGTATTTT	CASSAEGTRTDTQYF
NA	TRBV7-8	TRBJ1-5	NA	TGTGCCAGCAGCTTAGGTCAGGGGTACGAGCAGCCCCAGCATTTT	CASSLGQGYEQPQHF
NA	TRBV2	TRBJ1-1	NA	TGTGCCAGCGAGGGAACGTGGGAAGCTTTCTTT	CASEGTWEAFF
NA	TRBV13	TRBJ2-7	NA	TGTGCCAGCAGCTCCGGGACCTACCCCGACGAGCAGTACTTC	CASSSGTYPDEQYF
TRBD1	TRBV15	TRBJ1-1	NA	TGTGCCACCAGCAGAGGGGACAGGGCGACTTTCTTT	CATSRGDRATFF
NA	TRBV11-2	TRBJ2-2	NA	TGTGCCAGCAGCTCGAGGATGTGGTTGACCGGGGAGCTGTTTTTT	CASSSRMWLTGELFF
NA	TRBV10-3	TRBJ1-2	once	TGTGCCATCAGTGAGCCCTCGAAAGCCCTCGACTATGGCTACACCTTC	CAISEPSKALDYGYTF
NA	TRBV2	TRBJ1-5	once	TGTGCCAGCAGTGAAGCCAGGTTAAGCAGTCAGCCCCAGCATTTT	CASSEARLSSQPQHF
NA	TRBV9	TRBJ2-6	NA	TGTGCCAGCAGCGTTACAACAGTGCCCAGAGATAACGGGGCCAACGTCCTGACTTTC	CASSVTTVPRDNGANVLTF
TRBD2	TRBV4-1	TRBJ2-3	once	TGCGCCAGCAGCCGGGTCCCGGGACTAGCGGAACATAGCACAGATACGCAGTATTTT	CASSRVPGLAEHSTDTQYF
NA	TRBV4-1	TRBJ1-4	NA	TGCGCCAGCAGCCAAGAGGTACCGGGGGCGAAGGAAAAACTGTTTTTT	CASSQEVPGAKEKLFF
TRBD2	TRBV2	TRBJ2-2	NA	TGTGCCAGCAGTGAAATTTTGGTAGCGGGAGGGATGAACACCGGGGAGCTGTTTTTT	CASSEILVAGGMNTGELFF
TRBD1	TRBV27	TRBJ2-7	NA	TGTGCCAGCAGTTCCCCGGGACAGGGCTCCTACGAGCAGTACTTC	CASSSPGQGSYEQYF
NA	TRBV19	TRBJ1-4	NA	TGTGCCAGTGCACAAGAACGTGCTAATGAAAAACTGTTTTTT	CASAQERANEKLFF
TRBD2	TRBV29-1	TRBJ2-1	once	TGCAGCGTTGAATGGACTAGCGGGAGGCTAGACAATGAGCAGTTCTTC	CSVEWTSGRLDNEQFF
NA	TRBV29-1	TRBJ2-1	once	TGCAGCGTTGAAGATAGGCGTTATGAGCAGTTCTTC	CSVEDRRYEQFF
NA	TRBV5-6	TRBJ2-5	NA	TGTGCCAGCAGCCGAGGGGGGCAAGAGACCCAGTACTTC	CASSRGGQETQYF
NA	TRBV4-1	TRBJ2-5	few	TGCGCCAGCAGCCAGACGGAGGGGACCCAGTACTTC	CASSQTEGTQYF
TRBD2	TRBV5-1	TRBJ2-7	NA	TGCGCCAGCAGCTTGCCGGGAGGGCGGCACGAGCAGTACTTC	CASSLPGGRHEQYF
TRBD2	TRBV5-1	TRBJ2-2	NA	TGCGCCAGCTACCCTGGGGAGGGAACCGGGGAGCTGTTTTTT	CASYPGEGTGELFF
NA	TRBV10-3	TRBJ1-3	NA	TGTGCCGCAGAAGACAGGCAAGGAAACACCATATATTTT	CAAEDRQGNTIYF
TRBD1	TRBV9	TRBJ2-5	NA	TGTGCCAGCAGCGTGACAGGGGGAGAGACCCAGTACTTC	CASSVTGGETQYF